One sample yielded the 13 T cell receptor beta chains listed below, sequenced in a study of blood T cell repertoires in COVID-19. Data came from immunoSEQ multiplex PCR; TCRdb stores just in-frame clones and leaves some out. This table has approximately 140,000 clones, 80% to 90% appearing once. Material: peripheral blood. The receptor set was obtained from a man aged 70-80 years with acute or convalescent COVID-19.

The CDR3 reads CASRPNRGGYEKLFF. The CDR3 region has the DNA TGTGCCAGCAGGCCAAACAGGGGGGGGTATGAAAAACTGTTTTTT. The rearrangement uses TRBV28 and TRBJ1-4, with TRBD1 identical over 8 bases. The CDR3 extends over 15 amino acids. J lost 6 bases, V lost 6 bases, and 9 bases had no gene match. Per the germline V gene, CDR1 is MDHEN and CDR2 is SYDVKM.

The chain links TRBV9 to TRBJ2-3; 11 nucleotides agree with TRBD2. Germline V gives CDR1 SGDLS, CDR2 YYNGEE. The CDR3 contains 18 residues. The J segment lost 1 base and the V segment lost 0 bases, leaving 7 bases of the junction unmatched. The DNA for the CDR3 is TGTGCCAGCAGCGTAGGAACTAGCGGGAGTTCTGGCACAGATACGCAGTATTTT. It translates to CASSVGTSGSSGTDTQYF.

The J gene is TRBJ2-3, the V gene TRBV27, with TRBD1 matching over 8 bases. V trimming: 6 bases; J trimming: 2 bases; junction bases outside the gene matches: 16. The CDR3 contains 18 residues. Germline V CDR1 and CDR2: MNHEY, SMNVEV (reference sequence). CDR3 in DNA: TGTGCCAGCAGAGTAGGACAGGGACTTTTCCCATTCACAGATACGCAGTATTTT. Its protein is CASRVGQGLFPFTDTQYF.

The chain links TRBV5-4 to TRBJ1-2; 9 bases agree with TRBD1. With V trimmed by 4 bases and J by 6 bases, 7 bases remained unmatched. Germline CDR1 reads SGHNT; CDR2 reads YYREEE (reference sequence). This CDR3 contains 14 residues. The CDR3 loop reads CASSVRDRADGYTF. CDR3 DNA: TGTGCCAGCAGCGTCCGGGACAGGGCAGATGGCTACACCTTC.

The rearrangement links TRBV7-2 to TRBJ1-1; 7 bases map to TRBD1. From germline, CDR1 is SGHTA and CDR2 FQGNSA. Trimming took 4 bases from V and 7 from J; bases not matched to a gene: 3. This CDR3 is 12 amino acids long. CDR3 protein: CASSSSGGEAFF. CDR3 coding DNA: TGTGCCAGCAGCTCATCAGGGGGTGAAGCTTTCTTT.

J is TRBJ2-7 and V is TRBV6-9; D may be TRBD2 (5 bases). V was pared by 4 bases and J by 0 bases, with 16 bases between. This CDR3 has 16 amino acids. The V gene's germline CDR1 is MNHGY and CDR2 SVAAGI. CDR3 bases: TGTGCCAGCAGTTTTTCCGGGATAGGAAGCTCCTACGAGCAGTACTTC. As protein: CASSFSGIGSSYEQYF.

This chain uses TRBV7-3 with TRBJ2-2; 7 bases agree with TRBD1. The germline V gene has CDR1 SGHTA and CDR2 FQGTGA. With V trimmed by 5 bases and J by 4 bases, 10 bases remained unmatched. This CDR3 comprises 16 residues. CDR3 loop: CASSQSPDRVTGELFF. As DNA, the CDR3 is TGTGCCAGCAGCCAATCGCCCGACAGGGTCACCGGGGAGCTGTTTTTT.

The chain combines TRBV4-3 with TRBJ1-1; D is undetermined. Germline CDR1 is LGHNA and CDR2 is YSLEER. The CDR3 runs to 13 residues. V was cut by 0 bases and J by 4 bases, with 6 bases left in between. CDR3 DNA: TGCGCCAGCAGCCAAGATCAGGTCACTGAAGCTTTCTTT. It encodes CASSQDQVTEAFF.

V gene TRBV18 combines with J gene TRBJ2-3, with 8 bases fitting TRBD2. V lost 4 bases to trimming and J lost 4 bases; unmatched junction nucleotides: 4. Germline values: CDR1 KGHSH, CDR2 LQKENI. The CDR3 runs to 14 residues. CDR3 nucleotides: TGTGCCAGCTCACAAGCGGGAGTGGCAGATACGCAGTATTTT. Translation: CASSQAGVADTQYF.

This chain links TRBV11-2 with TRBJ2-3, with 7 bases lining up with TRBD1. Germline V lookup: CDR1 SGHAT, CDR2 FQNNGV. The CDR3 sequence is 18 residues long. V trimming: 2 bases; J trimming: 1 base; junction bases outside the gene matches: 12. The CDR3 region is CASSLSLLGQGGTDTQYF. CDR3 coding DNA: TGTGCCAGCAGCTTATCACTCCTAGGGCAGGGGGGCACAGATACGCAGTATTTT.

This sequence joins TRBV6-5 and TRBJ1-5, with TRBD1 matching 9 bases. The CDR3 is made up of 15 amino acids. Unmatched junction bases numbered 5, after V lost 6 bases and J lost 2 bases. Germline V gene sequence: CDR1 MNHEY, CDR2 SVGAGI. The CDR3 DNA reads TGTGCCAGCAGCAAACAGGGGGCGGGCAATCAGCCCCAGCATTTT. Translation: CASSKQGAGNQPQHF.

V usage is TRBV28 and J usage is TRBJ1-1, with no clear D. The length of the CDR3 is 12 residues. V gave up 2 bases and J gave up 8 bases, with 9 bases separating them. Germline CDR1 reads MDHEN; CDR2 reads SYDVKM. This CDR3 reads CASSLGNLEAFF. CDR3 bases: TGTGCCAGCAGTTTAGGCAATCTCGAAGCTTTCTTT. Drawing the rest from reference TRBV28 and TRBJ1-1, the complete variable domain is DVKVTQSSRYLVKRTGEKVFLECVQDMDHENMFWYRQDPGLGLRLIYFSYDVKMKEKGDIPEGYSVSREKKERFSLILESASTNQTSMYLCASSLGNLEAFFGQGTRLTVV.

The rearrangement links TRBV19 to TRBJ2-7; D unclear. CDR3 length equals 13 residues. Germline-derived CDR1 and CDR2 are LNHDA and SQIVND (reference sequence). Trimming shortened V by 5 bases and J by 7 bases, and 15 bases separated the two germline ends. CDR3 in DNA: TGTGCCAGTAGTTTCAACAGCCTTAGGGAGCAGTACTTC. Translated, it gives CASSFNSLREQYF. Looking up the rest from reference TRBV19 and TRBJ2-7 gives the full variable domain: DGGITQSPKYLFRKEGQNVTLSCEQNLNHDAMYWYRQDPGQGLRLIYYSQIVNDFQKGDIAEGYSVSREKKESFPLTVTSAQKNPTAFYLCASSFNSLREQYFGPGTRLTVT.